A selection of T cell receptor beta chains follows, all from one sample in a study of blood T cell repertoires in COVID-19. Here immunoSEQ multiplex PCR was the method, and the copy in TCRdb shows in-frame clones only, minus some. This sample yields approximately 250,000 clones, of which around 89% are seen a single time; roughly 4% belongs to the top ten. Source material: PBMCs or T cells enriched from blood (not recorded which). The receptor source for this set is a woman aged 30 to 39 who had recovered from COVID-19. Each CDR3 is given with its conserved first and last residue. D genes are given only for firm matches. Expanded clones get a size class; other rows say once, few or many, or leave the size out.

V gene	D gene	clone size	J gene	CDR3 DNA	CDR3 protein
TRBV28	TRBD1	.	TRBJ1-5	TGTGCCAGCACCTTGACCAGGGGGGATCAGCCCCAGCATTTT	CASTLTRGDQPQHF
TRBV27	.	.	TRBJ2-7	TGTGCCAGCAGTCTGGGACTGGAAAGCTCCTACGAGCAGTACTTC	CASSLGLESSYEQYF
TRBV18	.	.	TRBJ1-1	TGTGCCAGCTCACGGTTGAGCCAAACCACTGAAGCTTTCTTT	CASSRLSQTTEAFF
TRBV19	.	.	TRBJ1-1	TGTGCCAGTAGCGACCAGGGATTGGTGAACACTGAAGCTTTCTTT	CASSDQGLVNTEAFF
TRBV5-1	TRBD1	.	TRBJ2-1	TGCGCCAGCAGCCAGGGGGCGCTAGCTTCAAATGAGCAGTTCTTC	CASSQGALASNEQFF
TRBV6-1	.	.	TRBJ2-4	TGTGCCAGCAGTGAAATAGGGGGAAACATTCAGTACTTC	CASSEIGGNIQYF
TRBV5-1	TRBD1	.	TRBJ1-5	TGCGCCAGCAGCTTAGGGACAGATTATAGCAATCAGCCCCAGCATTTT	CASSLGTDYSNQPQHF
TRBV5-6	TRBD1	.	TRBJ1-2	TGTGCCAGCAGCTGGGGACAGGGGAAAGGCTACACCTTC	CASSWGQGKGYTF
TRBV3-1/TRBV3-2	TRBD1	.	TRBJ1-6	TGTGCCAGCAGCCTCTACAGGGGAAATTCACCCCTCCACTTT	CASSLYRGNSPLHF
TRBV27	TRBD1	.	TRBJ1-2	TGTGCCAGCAGTCCATCACAGGGGATCGTTTATGGCTACACCTTC	CASSPSQGIVYGYTF
TRBV12-2	.	.	TRBJ1-5	TGTGCAAGTCGCTCCGTAAGGGGAAGCAATCAGCCCCAGCATTTT	CASRSVRGSNQPQHF
TRBV30	.	.	TRBJ1-1	TGTGCCTGGAATCAGGGATCAAACACTGAAGCTTTCTTT	CAWNQGSNTEAFF
TRBV4-3	TRBD2	.	TRBJ2-7	TGCGCCAGCAGCCAAGATCGAAGCGGGACGGGCTACGAGCAGTACTTC	CASSQDRSGTGYEQYF
TRBV3-1/TRBV3-2	TRBD2	.	TRBJ2-5	TGTGCCAGCACGGCCCTAGCGGGAGGGGAGACCCAGTACTTC	CASTALAGGETQYF
TRBV11-2	.	.	TRBJ2-2	TGTGCCAGCAGCCCAAGGTGGGGCTACACCGGGGAGCTGTTTTTT	CASSPRWGYTGELFF
TRBV6-4	.	.	TRBJ2-1	TGTGCCAGCAGTACCCAGGGGCCGGGGAATGAGCAGTTCTTC	CASSTQGPGNEQFF
TRBV28	TRBD2	.	TRBJ2-1	TGTGCCAGCAGTCCGTACTTGTCCCTAGCGGGGTTGTACAATGAGCAGTTCTTC	CASSPYLSLAGLYNEQFF
TRBV4-3	.	.	TRBJ1-4	TGCGCCAGCAGCCAAGGGAGCGAAAAACTGTTTTTT	CASSQGSEKLFF
TRBV19	.	.	TRBJ2-1	TGTGCCAGTAGCCTGGCTAGGGGCTACAATGAGCAGTTCTTC	CASSLARGYNEQFF
TRBV9	TRBD2	.	TRBJ2-1	TGTGCCAGCAGCGTAGGACTAGCGGGAGGTTGGAGCTCCTACAATGAGCAGTTCTTC	CASSVGLAGGWSSYNEQFF
TRBV5-1	TRBD2	.	TRBJ2-1	TGCGCCAGCAGCAGAGCCGGACTAGCGGGAGGCAATTACAATGAGCAGTTCTTC	CASSRAGLAGGNYNEQFF
TRBV19	TRBD2	.	TRBJ2-3	TGTGCCAGTAGGCGGGAGAGGGGAGATACGCAGTATTTT	CASRRERGDTQYF
TRBV30	TRBD1	.	TRBJ1-1	TGTGCCTGGAGTGCACAGGGGCCTTTCTTATTCTTT	CAWSAQGPFLFF
TRBV7-8	.	.	TRBJ1-5	TGTGCCAGCAGCTTAGGTCGGTTGTTGAGCAATCAGCCCCAGCATTTT	CASSLGRLLSNQPQHF
TRBV27	TRBD1	.	TRBJ1-5	TGTGCCAGCCGCTTTAAGTCCGGGACAGGCGCTGGTTTAAGCAATCAGCCCCAGCATTTT	CASRFKSGTGAGLSNQPQHF
TRBV9	.	.	TRBJ2-1	TGTGCCAGCAGTAGTGGGGCTGAGCAGTTCTTC	CASSSGAEQFF
TRBV7-8	.	.	TRBJ1-2	TGTGCCAGCAGCCTTGAGTTGTATGGCTACACCTTC	CASSLELYGYTF
TRBV2	.	.	TRBJ2-1	TGTGCCAGCATAAGGGACATGAGCTCCTACAATGAGCAGTTCTTC	CASIRDMSSYNEQFF
TRBV7-3	TRBD2	.	TRBJ2-1	TGTGCCAGCAGCATGAGGGGACTAGCGAATTCAAAGGGATACAATGAGCAGTTCTTC	CASSMRGLANSKGYNEQFF
TRBV4-1	TRBD2	.	TRBJ2-3	TGCGCCAGCAGCCGGATAACCGGGACTAGCTCTGATACGCAGTATTTT	CASSRITGTSSDTQYF
TRBV11-2	TRBD2	.	TRBJ2-7	TGTGCCAGCAGTTTGCGCTTCACGGCTAGCGGGAGGGCCTACGAGCAGTACTTC	CASSLRFTASGRAYEQYF
TRBV28	TRBD2	once	TRBJ2-5	TGTGCCAGCAGTTTCCGCGGGAGCGCACACAACCAAGAGACCCAGTACTTC	CASSFRGSAHNQETQYF
TRBV28	TRBD2	.	TRBJ2-7	TGTGCCAGCAGAACTAGCGGGTATCCCTACGAGCAGTACTTC	CASRTSGYPYEQYF
TRBV6-5	TRBD1	once	TRBJ2-7	TGTGCCAGCAGTTCCACAGGGGACCGTTCCTACGAGCAGTACTTC	CASSSTGDRSYEQYF
TRBV24-1	.	few	TRBJ2-2	TGTGCCACCAGTGATTCGCGAGGAATCACCGGGGAGCTGTTTTTT	CATSDSRGITGELFF
TRBV27	.	once	TRBJ2-3	TGTGCCAGCAGCCCAATTAGCGGCACAGATACGCAGTATTTT	CASSPISGTDTQYF
TRBV27	.	.	TRBJ2-5	TGTGCCAGCAGGGGCCCCGGCCTCACCGAGACCCAGTACTTC	CASRGPGLTETQYF
TRBV19	.	.	TRBJ1-1	TGTGCCAGTAGTTCGCGACTAATCCGAGGGACTGAAGCTTTCTTT	CASSSRLIRGTEAFF
TRBV5-1	.	.	TRBJ2-2	TGCGCCAGCAGCTTAGGCAGAGCCCCGGGGACCGGGGAGCTGTTTTTT	CASSLGRAPGTGELFF
TRBV2	.	.	TRBJ2-1	TGTGCCGGAGTATCCATTAGACGTGGCAATGAGCAGTTCTTC	CAGVSIRRGNEQFF
TRBV7-2	.	few	TRBJ1-5	TGTGCCAGCAGCACCCCCCCAGAGGCGGGGTCCCATAGCAATCAGCCCCAGCATTTT	CASSTPPEAGSHSNQPQHF
TRBV6-2/TRBV6-3	.	.	TRBJ2-3	TGTGCCAGCAGTCCGGGAGAGCCAGATACGCAGTATTTT	CASSPGEPDTQYF
TRBV28	TRBD1	.	TRBJ1-1	TGTGCCAGCAGACGGGACAGGGTAACGAACACTGAAGCTTTCTTT	CASRRDRVTNTEAFF
TRBV7-6	TRBD2	.	TRBJ2-1	TGTGCCAGCAGCCCACGGACTAGCGGGACTTACAATGAGCAGTTCTTC	CASSPRTSGTYNEQFF
TRBV4-3	.	few	TRBJ1-2	TGCGCCAGCAGCCAAAGCGGGACACCGGGGGCTTATGGCTACACCTTC	CASSQSGTPGAYGYTF
TRBV2	.	.	TRBJ1-1	TGTGCCAGCAGTGCCTTCGGGATTCAAAACACTGAAGCTTTCTTT	CASSAFGIQNTEAFF
TRBV24-1	.	.	TRBJ1-1	TGTGCCACCAGTGATTCCGGGAGGACTGAAGCTTTCTTT	CATSDSGRTEAFF
TRBV28	TRBD1	.	TRBJ1-4	TGTGCCAGCAGCCCCGGACAGGTTGAAAAACTGTTTTTT	CASSPGQVEKLFF
TRBV27	.	.	TRBJ2-4	TGTGCCAGCAGCCCTAACCGGGGGTCCAAAAACATTCAGTACTTC	CASSPNRGSKNIQYF
TRBV9	.	.	TRBJ1-3	TGTGCCAGCAGCGTAGGGGGGCGCTCTGGAAACACCATATATTTT	CASSVGGRSGNTIYF
TRBV7-8	.	few	TRBJ2-7	TGTGCCAGCAGCTTAGGGTCCGGGGTCGGGGGGCAGCAGTACTTC	CASSLGSGVGGQQYF
TRBV7-2	TRBD2	.	TRBJ2-1	TGTGCCAGCAGCTTAGGGCCTGGGCGGGAGGGCCCTAATGAGCAGTTCTTC	CASSLGPGREGPNEQFF
TRBV28	TRBD2	.	TRBJ2-7	TGTGCCAGCAGTTTGGTAGCGGGAGGAGCCGACGAGCAGTACTTC	CASSLVAGGADEQYF
TRBV3-1/TRBV3-2	.	few	TRBJ1-4	TGTGCCAGCAGCCAAACTGGGGGGGGCCAACTGTTTTTT	CASSQTGGGQLFF
TRBV9	.	.	TRBJ1-2	TGTGCCAGCAGCGTAGGAAATTCGATTGGAGGGGCGTACTATGGCTACACCTTC	CASSVGNSIGGAYYGYTF